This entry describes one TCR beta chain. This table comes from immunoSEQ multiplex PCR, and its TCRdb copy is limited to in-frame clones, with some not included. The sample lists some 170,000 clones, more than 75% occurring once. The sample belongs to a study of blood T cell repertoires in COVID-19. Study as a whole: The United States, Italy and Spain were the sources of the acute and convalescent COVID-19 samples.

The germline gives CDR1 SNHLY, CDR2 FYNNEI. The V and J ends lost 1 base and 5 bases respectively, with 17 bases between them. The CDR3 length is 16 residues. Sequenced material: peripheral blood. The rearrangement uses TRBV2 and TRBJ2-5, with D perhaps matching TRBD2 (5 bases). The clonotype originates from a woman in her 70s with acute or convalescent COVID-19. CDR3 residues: CASSEGRLRPGETQYF. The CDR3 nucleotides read TGTGCCAGCAGTGAAGGGAGGCTCCGGCCTGGGGAGACCCAGTACTTC.